This entry lists 14 T cell receptor beta chains sequenced from one sample in a study of CD8 T cells in Susac syndrome (dated by TCRdb to about 2019). Receptor libraries were prepared by the immunoSEQ multiplex PCR assay. RNA was extracted using the RNeasy kit, and about 0.45 to 1 microgram was reverse transcribed with random hexamers. The public sequencing data were trimmed at Q25 with fastp and processed into clonotypes with MiXCR by TCRdb, which kept only in-frame beta chains. CDR3 protein duplicates are merged, each entry listing the most common genes and DNA. The sample includes around 200,000 distinct CDR3 sequences, with around 95% observed a single time. Approximately 0.1% of the sample belongs to the ten largest clones. Sequenced material: CD4+ T cells from PBMCs. Every receptor here comes from a human donor in good health.

The chain couples TRBV7-9 to TRBJ2-3, with 7 positions matching TRBD1. With V trimmed by 6 bases and J by 4 bases, 4 bases remained unmatched. The CDR3 is 13 amino acids. Germline CDR1 SEHNR, CDR2 FQNEAQ (reference sequence). The CDR3, as DNA: TGTGCCAGCAGTCGTCAGGGGGCAGATACGCAGTATTTT. As protein: CASSRQGADTQYF.

The gene calls are TRBV18 and TRBJ2-1, with TRBD2 identical over 12 bases. Trimming removed 3 bases from V and 8 bases from J; junction bases left unmatched: 14. Germline V gene data show CDR1 as KGHSH and CDR2 as LQKENI. The CDR3 totals 18 residues. CDR3 protein: CASSPPQMASGRADEQFF. The DNA for the CDR3 is TGTGCCAGCTCACCCCCCCAGATGGCTAGCGGGAGGGCGGATGAGCAGTTCTTC.

The CDR3 is CSARTGVSQPQHF. The CDR3 nucleotides read TGCAGTGCTCGAACAGGGGTCTCTCAGCCCCAGCATTTT. This chain uses TRBV20-1 with TRBJ1-5; 7 nucleotides agree with TRBD1. This CDR3 region has 13 residues. J lost 6 bases, V lost 5 bases, and 7 bases had no gene match. The germline CDR1 and CDR2 sequences are DFQATT and SNEGSKA (reference sequence).

This clonotype has just one count. The genes are TRBV12-3 or TRBV12-4 and TRBJ1-1; D is uncertain. Between the trimmed V and J ends, which lost 6 bases and 1 base, there was a span of 12 bases. The length of the CDR3 is 14 residues. The CDR3 DNA follows: TGTGCCAGCAGCTCCCAGGCAGGGAACACTGAAGCTTTCTTT. As protein: CASSSQAGNTEAFF.

The rearrangement joins TRBV11-1 to TRBJ2-1; 10 bases are shared with TRBD2. Losses at the gene ends were 4 bases for V and 7 bases for J; bases not matched to a gene: 4. CDR1 and CDR2 from the germline V gene are SGHAT and FQDESV (reference sequence). The CDR3 has 14 amino acids. The CDR3 loop reads CASSWSLAGNEQFF. CDR3 DNA sequence: TGTGCCAGCAGCTGGTCACTAGCGGGGAATGAGCAGTTCTTC.

This clonotype was observed once. CDR3 in DNA: TGTGCCAGCTCACCACCGGTGGACTATGGCTACACCTTC. Protein: CASSPPVDYGYTF. The rearrangement joins TRBV18 to TRBJ1-2; D is unclear. Trimming pared 0 bases from V and 3 bases from J, leaving 5 bases between. The CDR3 has 13 residues. From germline, CDR1 is KGHSH and CDR2 LQKENI. The whole variable domain, remainder taken from reference TRBV18 and TRBJ1-2, is NAGVMQNPRHLVRRRGQEARLRCSPMKGHSHVYWYRQLPEEGLKFMVYLQKENIIDESGMPKERFSAEFPKEGPSILRIQQVVRGDSAAYFCASSPPVDYGYTFGSGTRLTVV.

This chain links TRBV12-3 or TRBV12-4 with TRBJ2-1; no definite D call. The CDR3 extends over 12 amino acids. Deletions cut 3 bases from V and 8 bases from J, with 8 bases between. The CDR3: CASSLMGYEQFF. The CDR3 coding sequence is TGTGCCAGCAGTTTGATGGGCTATGAGCAGTTCTTC.

A single count supports this clonotype. This chain connects TRBV29-1 to TRBJ1-2, with TRBD1 matching 8 bases. The CDR3 runs 13 residues. Germline V gives CDR1 SQVTM, CDR2 ANQGSEA. V lost 6 bases to trimming and J lost 2 bases; unmatched junction nucleotides: 5. The CDR3 region has the DNA TGCAGCGTGAGGGCAGGGGGCAACTATGGCTACACCTTC. It encodes CSVRAGGNYGYTF.

The J gene is TRBJ2-3, the V gene TRBV15; 9 bases line up with TRBD2. Germline lookup yields CDR1 LNHNV and CDR2 YYDKDF (reference sequence). This CDR3 comprises 20 residues. The J segment lost 0 bases and the V segment lost 1 base, leaving 14 bases of the junction unmatched. In nucleotides, the CDR3 is TGTGCCACCAGCAGAGGGATCTCGAGCGGGAGGCCATGGAGCACAGATACGCAGTATTTT. Protein product: CATSRGISSGRPWSTDTQYF.

V gene TRBV7-9 combines with J gene TRBJ1-4; no definite D call. Germline V gene data show CDR1 as SEHNR and CDR2 as FQNEAQ (reference sequence). With 1 base removed from V and 8 bases from J, the gap between germline ends came to 17 bases. This CDR3 is 16 amino acids long. CDR3 DNA sequence: TGTGCCAGCAGCTTAGGTCTGGGCCACCCGGAGGAAAAACTGTTTTTT. This gives the protein CASSLGLGHPEEKLFF.

This chain joins TRBV20-1 and TRBJ2-1; tentatively, D is TRBD2 (5 bases). This CDR3 region has 13 residues. The germline V gene encodes CDR1 DFQATT and CDR2 SNEGSKA (reference sequence). The CDR3 DNA is TGCAGAATACCGAGGGTGGGGTACAATGAGCAGTTCTTC. The encoded protein is CRIPRVGYNEQFF.

This clonotype was detected a few times. The gene calls are TRBV14 and TRBJ2-1, with D unresolved. The CDR3 contains 11 residues. Germline CDR1 is SGHDN and CDR2 is FVKESK. V lost 0 bases to trimming and J lost 9 bases, with 3 bases between them. CDR3 coding DNA: TGTGCCAGCAGCCAAGAGGTTGAGCAGTTCTTC. Translation: CASSQEVEQFF.

This rearrangement joins TRBV24-1 to TRBJ2-1; possible D gene TRBD2, 5 bases. The CDR3 totals 16 residues. Trimming took 0 bases from V and 7 from J, leaving 15 bases between them. From germline, CDR1 is KGHDR and CDR2 SFDVKD. CDR3 bases: TGTGCCACCAGTGATTTGCTGACTACTGGTAGGAATGAGCAGTTCTTC. Translated: CATSDLLTTGRNEQFF.

V gene TRBV20-1 combines with J gene TRBJ2-3; 8 bases fit TRBD2. Germline V gives CDR1 DFQATT, CDR2 SNEGSKA (reference sequence). The V gene end was trimmed by 4 bases and the J gene end by 2 bases; junction bases not matched to a gene: 5. CDR3 size: 14 residues. CDR3 DNA sequence: TGCAGTGCTACGGGGGGGCGCGTCACAGATACGCAGTATTTT. Its protein is CSATGGRVTDTQYF.